This TCR beta chain was observed in a study of tumor-infiltrating lymphocytes in localized non-small cell lung cancer. The protocol was immunoSEQ multiplex PCR, while the TCRdb copy is restricted to in-frame clones and leaves out a portion. The data hold about 23,000 clones, with around 75% observed a single time. There are 17 residues in the CDR3. Looked up from germline, CDR1 is SGHTA and CDR2 is FQGNSA. Trimming left V 3 bases short and J 4 bases short, with 16 bases between. The chain combines TRBV7-2 with TRBJ2-6; D gene uncertain. The sample was lung tumor tissue. The receptor comes from a human donor with non-small cell lung cancer. This CDR3 is CASSFRPAASGANVLTF. The CDR3 DNA follows: TGTGCCAGCAGCTTCCGTCCCGCAGCATCGGGGGCCAACGTCCTGACTTTC.